This T cell receptor (beta chain) was obtained from a study of shared clonotypes between healthy human individuals. General study points: Read depth was anticipated to influence clonotype sharing among donors. The study found about 5.1% of naive CD4 clonotypes shared across four donors.

Libraries were prepared by immunoSEQ multiplex PCR; TCRdb keeps only in-frame clonotypes and omits some of them. The sample lists roughly 2.4 million clones; around 95% were seen once. In the case of this clone: What it recognizes is unknown.

The CDR3 extends over 17 amino acids. CDR1 and CDR2 (germline): ENHRY, SYGVKD. V gave up 4 bases and J gave up 0 bases, with 17 bases separating them. The specimen was naive CD4+ T cells sorted from blood. Subset meaning: CD45RA+ positively selected. The chain links TRBV10-3 to TRBJ2-3; D is ambiguous. This TCR was sampled from a man aged 18 to 35 in good health. The CDR3 spells CAISGSEGRTSTDTQYF. CDR3 sequence (DNA): TGTGCCATCAGTGGGTCGGAAGGGCGAACGAGCACAGATACGCAGTATTTT.